A single sample gave rise to the 13 T cell receptor beta chains below, sequenced in a study of regulatory T cells in long-lasting Graves disease (TCRdb year 2021). The time point label corresponds to: newly diagnosed GD, antithyroid drugs for less than 3 months. RNA was extracted from PBMCs in TRIzol for both TCR sequencing and RNA sequencing. The library was built by means of multiplex PCR. These reads were obtained on an Illumina HiSeq 4000. To build TCR beta libraries, CDR3 regions were amplified by Arm-PCR using iRepertoire HTBI primers. TCRdb handled the public reads itself, with Q25 trimming in fastp and clone calling in MiXCR, and kept productive beta chains. One record per CDR3 amino acid sequence lists the most common genes and DNA. This sample gives 400,000 to 450,000 distinct CDR3 sequences in total; 16% of them show up just once. Approximately 12% of the sample is held by the ten biggest clonotypes.

This same sample was also part of a study on T cells in Graves' hyperthyroidism and ophthalmopathy.

The input for sequencing was peripheral blood mononuclear cells (PBMCs), taken at new diagnosis, from a patient treated with antithyroid drugs. The receptor set was obtained from a woman aged 25 to 45 with Graves disease. Donor details come from another sample of the same person, matched by shared clones.

The sample holds many counts of this clonotype. The chain recombines TRBV27 with TRBJ1-4; maybe TRBD1 (5 bases). Germline V lookup: CDR1 MNHEY, CDR2 SMNVEV (reference sequence). The germline V and J ends were trimmed by 5 bases and 2 bases, with 15 bases remaining between them. The CDR3 is 16 residues long. The CDR3 is CASSLSGVATNEKLFF. For the CDR3, the DNA is TGTGCCAGCAGTCTTTCGGGGGTTGCGACTAATGAAAAACTGTTTTTT.

For this clonotype: A junction end diverges from the germline sequence, so it may reflect a read error. V usage is TRBV27 and J usage is TRBJ1-3; 7 bases align to TRBD1. Germline V gene lookup returns CDR1 MNHEY and CDR2 SMNVEV (reference sequence). The CDR3 is 15 residues long. CDR3 DNA sequence: TGTGCCAGCAGTTTAGCACAGGGGTCTGGAAGCACCATATATTTT. The encoded protein is CASSLAQGSGSTIYF.

V is TRBV4-3 and J is TRBJ2-1, with D possibly TRBD1 on 6 matching bases. The V gene lost 0 bases and the J gene lost 4 bases, with 7 bases spanning the gap. CDR1 and CDR2 (germline): LGHNA, YSLEER. The CDR3 covers 14 residues. CDR3 DNA: TGCGCCAGCAGCCAAGAGACAGGTTACAATGAGCAGTTCTTC. The encoded protein is CASSQETGYNEQFF.

This clonotype has at least ten counts. The J gene is TRBJ2-7, the V gene TRBV20-1; 10 nucleotides align to TRBD2. The CDR3 length is 15 residues. Germline CDR1 DFQATT, CDR2 SNEGSKA (reference sequence). V lost 2 bases and J lost 5; bases outside the gene matches: 9. The CDR3 region is CSARKSTSGKNEQYF. The CDR3 DNA sequence: TGCAGTGCTAGAAAAAGTACTAGCGGGAAGAACGAGCAGTACTTC.

This clonotype was recorded at least ten times. The J gene is TRBJ2-1, the V gene TRBV2; possibly TRBD2 for D (6 bases). In germline, CDR1 is SNHLY, CDR2 FYNNEI. The CDR3 loop spans 13 amino acids. V shed 4 bases and J shed 9 bases, with 13 bases lying between them. CDR3 residues: CASSGLIGGEQFF. The CDR3 nucleotides read TGTGCCAGCAGTGGCCTCATCGGGGGTGAGCAGTTCTTC.

This clonotype was found a few times. J is TRBJ2-3 and V is TRBV19, with unresolved D. The CDR3 has 16 residues. The V and J ends lost 5 bases and 3 bases respectively, with 18 bases between them. Germline CDR1 is LNHDA and CDR2 is SQIVND (reference sequence). CDR3 sequence (DNA): TGTGCCAGTAGTGTCGGACGAGGAGTTAAAACAGATACGCAGTATTTT. As protein: CASSVGRGVKTDTQYF.

The chain combines TRBV20-1 with TRBJ1-5; 7 nucleotides align to TRBD1. The CDR3 spans 12 residues. CDR1 DFQATT and CDR2 SNEGSKA come from the germline V gene (reference sequence). V lost 5 bases, J lost 4 bases, and 2 bases stayed unmatched. The CDR3 sequence: CSAPQGNQPQHF. As DNA, the CDR3 is TGCAGTGCTCCACAGGGGAATCAGCCCCAGCATTTT.

V and J are TRBV19 and TRBJ1-5; possibly TRBD1 for D (6 bases). The germline V gene encodes CDR1 LNHDA and CDR2 SQIVND (reference sequence). Trimming stripped 11 bases from V and 0 bases from J, with 14 bases between. The CDR3 is 14 residues long. The DNA for the CDR3 is TGTGCCGGCGGACAGACCCATAGCAATCAGCCCCAGCATTTT. Translating gives CAGGQTHSNQPQHF. Looking up the rest from reference TRBV19 and TRBJ1-5 gives the full variable domain: DGGITQSPKYLFRKEGQNVTLSCEQNLNHDAMYWYRQDPGQGLRLIYYSQIVNDFQKGDIAEGYSVSREKKESFPLTVTSAQKNPTAFYLCAGGQTHSNQPQHFGDGTRLSIL.

This chain uses TRBV15 with TRBJ2-5, with 8 bases fitting TRBD1. The trim removed 1 base at V and 7 bases at J, leaving 8 bases unmatched. Germline CDR1 is LNHNV and CDR2 is YYDKDF (reference sequence). CDR3 length: 15 residues. CDR3 residues: CATSRVPRGHGTQYF. The CDR3 nucleotides read TGTGCCACCAGCAGAGTGCCCAGGGGGCACGGGACCCAGTACTTC.

Worth noting for this clonotype: One end of the junction varies from germline; a read error may be responsible. V usage is TRBV7-2 and J usage is TRBJ2-1; 14 bases match TRBD2. The CDR3 is made up of 18 amino acids. Germline assignment: CDR1 SGHTA and CDR2 FQGNSA. CDR3 residues: CASSVTGTSGSSYNDQFF. The CDR3, as DNA: TGTGCCAGCAGCGTCACCGGGACTAGCGGGAGTTCCTACAATGATCAGTTCTTC.

This clonotype was observed a handful of times. The chain has TRBV10-3 and TRBJ1-3; D gene uncertain. V shed 7 bases and J shed 3 bases, with 13 bases lying between them. The CDR3 consists of 14 residues. Germline values: CDR1 ENHRY, CDR2 SYGVKD. This CDR3 is CAINAGSSGNTIYF. For the CDR3, the DNA is TGTGCCATCAATGCAGGTTCGAGTGGAAACACCATATATTTT.

This clonotype was seen many times. In DNA form, the CDR3 reads TGCAGTGCTAGAGATCGACAGGGCCACTCCTACAATGAGCAGTTCTTC. It encodes CSARDRQGHSYNEQFF. The V and J genes are TRBV20-1 and TRBJ2-1, with 7 bases lining up with TRBD1. V was clipped by 0 bases and J by 0 bases; unmatched bases: 5. The length of the CDR3 is 16 residues. Germline loops: CDR1 DFQATT, CDR2 SNEGSKA (reference sequence).

The sample holds many counts of this clonotype. The J gene is TRBJ2-2, the V gene TRBV10-3, with 11 bases identical to TRBD2. Germline values: CDR1 ENHRY, CDR2 SYGVKD. The V and J ends lost 7 bases and 4 bases, in that order; junction bases with no gene match: 5. The CDR3 contains 15 residues. The CDR3 coding sequence is TGTGCCATCAAGGGGACTAGCGGAGTCACCGGGGAGCTGTTTTTT. Its protein is CAIKGTSGVTGELFF.